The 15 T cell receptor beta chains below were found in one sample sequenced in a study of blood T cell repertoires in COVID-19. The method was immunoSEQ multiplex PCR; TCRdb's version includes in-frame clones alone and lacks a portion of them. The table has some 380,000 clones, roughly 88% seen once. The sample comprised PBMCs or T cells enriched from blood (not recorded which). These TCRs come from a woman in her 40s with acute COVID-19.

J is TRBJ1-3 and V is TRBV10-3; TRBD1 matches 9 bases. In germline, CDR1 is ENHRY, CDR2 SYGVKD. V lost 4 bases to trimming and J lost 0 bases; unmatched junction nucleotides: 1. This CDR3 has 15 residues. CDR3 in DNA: TGTGCCATCAGTGGGGACAGGGACTCTGGAAACACCATATATTTT. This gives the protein CAISGDRDSGNTIYF.

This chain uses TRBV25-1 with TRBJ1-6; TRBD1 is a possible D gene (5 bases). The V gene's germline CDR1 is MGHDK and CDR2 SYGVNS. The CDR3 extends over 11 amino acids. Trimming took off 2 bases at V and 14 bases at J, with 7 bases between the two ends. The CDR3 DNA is TGTGCCAGCAGTGAACGGGGGTCCCTCCACTTT. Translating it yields CASSERGSLHF.

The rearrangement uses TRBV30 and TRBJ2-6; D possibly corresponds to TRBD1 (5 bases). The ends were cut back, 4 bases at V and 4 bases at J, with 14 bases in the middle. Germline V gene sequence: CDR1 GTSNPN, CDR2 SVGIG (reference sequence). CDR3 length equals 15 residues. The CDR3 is CAWTDSSRGANVLTF. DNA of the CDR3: TGTGCCTGGACTGACAGCTCGCGCGGGGCCAACGTCCTGACTTTC.

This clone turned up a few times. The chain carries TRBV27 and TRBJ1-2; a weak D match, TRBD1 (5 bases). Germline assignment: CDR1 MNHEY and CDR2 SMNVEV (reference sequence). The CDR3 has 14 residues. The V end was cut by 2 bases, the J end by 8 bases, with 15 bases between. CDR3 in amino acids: CASSLRGTGYGYTF. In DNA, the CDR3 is TGTGCCAGCAGTTTAAGGGGCACGGGCTACGGCTACACCTTC.

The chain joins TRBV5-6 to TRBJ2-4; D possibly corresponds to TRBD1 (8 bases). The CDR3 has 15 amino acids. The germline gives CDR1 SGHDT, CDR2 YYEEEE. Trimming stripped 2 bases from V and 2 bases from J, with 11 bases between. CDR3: CASSLQGGTKNIQYF. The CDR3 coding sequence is TGTGCCAGCAGCTTACAGGGGGGGACCAAAAACATTCAGTACTTC.

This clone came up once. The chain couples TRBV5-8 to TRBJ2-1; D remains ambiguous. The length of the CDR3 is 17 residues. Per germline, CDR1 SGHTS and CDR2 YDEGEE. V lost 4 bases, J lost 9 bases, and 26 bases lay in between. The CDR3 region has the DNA TGTGCCAGCAGCCCATTGGCACCTAGAGGTTACACATTTGAGCAGTTCTTC. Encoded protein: CASSPLAPRGYTFEQFF.

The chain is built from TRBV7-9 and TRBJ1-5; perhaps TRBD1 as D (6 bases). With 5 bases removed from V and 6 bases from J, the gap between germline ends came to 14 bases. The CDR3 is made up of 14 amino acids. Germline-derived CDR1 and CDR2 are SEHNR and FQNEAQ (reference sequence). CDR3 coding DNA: TGTGCCAGCAGCCAAACGGGGGGCAGTCAGCCCCAGCATTTT. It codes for CASSQTGGSQPQHF.

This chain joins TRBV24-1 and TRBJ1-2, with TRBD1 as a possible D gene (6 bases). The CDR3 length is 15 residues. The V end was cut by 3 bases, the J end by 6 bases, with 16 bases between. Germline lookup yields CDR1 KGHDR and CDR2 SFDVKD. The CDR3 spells CATSDQGTGFDGYTF. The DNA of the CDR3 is TGTGCCACCAGTGATCAGGGGACCGGGTTCGATGGCTACACCTTC.

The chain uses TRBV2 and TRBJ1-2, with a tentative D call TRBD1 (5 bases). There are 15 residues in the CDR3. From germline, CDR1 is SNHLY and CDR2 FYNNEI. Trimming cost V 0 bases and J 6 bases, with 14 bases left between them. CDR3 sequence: CASSEALRAGNGYTF. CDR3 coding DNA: TGTGCCAGCAGTGAAGCGCTTCGGGCAGGGAATGGCTACACCTTC.

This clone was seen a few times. Here the CDR3 DNA reads TGTGCCAGCGGGGGGACTAGCGGTGTCGGGGAGCTGTTTTTT. Its protein is CASGGTSGVGELFF. The chain has TRBV7-9 and TRBJ2-2, with 11 nucleotides matching TRBD2. The CDR3 spans 14 residues. Germline assignment: CDR1 SEHNR and CDR2 FQNEAQ (reference sequence). The V and J ends lost 8 bases and 7 bases, in that order; junction bases with no gene match: 6.

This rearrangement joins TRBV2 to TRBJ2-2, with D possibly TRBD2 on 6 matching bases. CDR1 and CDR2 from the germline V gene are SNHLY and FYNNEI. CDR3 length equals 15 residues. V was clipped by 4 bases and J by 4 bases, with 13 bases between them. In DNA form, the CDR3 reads TGTGCCAGCAGTGCGTGGGGGGTGCGCACCGGGGAGCTGTTTTTT. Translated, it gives CASSAWGVRTGELFF.

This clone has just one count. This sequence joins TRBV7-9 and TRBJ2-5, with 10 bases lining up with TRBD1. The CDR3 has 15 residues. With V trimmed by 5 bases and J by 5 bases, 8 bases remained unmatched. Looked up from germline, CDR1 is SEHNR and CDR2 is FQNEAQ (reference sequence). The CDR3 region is CASSTRTGGGETQYF. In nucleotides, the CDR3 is TGTGCCAGCAGCACTCGGACAGGGGGTGGGGAGACCCAGTACTTC.

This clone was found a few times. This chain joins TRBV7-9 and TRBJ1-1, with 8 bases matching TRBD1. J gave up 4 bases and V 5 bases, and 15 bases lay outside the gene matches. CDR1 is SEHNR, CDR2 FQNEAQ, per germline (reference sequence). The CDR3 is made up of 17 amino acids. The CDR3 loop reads CASSPRGQGMFSTEAFF. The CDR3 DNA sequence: TGTGCCAGCAGCCCACGCGGACAGGGAATGTTTAGCACTGAAGCTTTCTTT.

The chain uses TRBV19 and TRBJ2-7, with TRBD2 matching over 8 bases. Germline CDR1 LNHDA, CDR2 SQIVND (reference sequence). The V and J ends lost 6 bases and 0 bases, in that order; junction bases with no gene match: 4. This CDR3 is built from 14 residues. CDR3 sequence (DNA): TGTGCCAGTAGCCGCGGGGGGCCCTCCTACGAGCAGTACTTC. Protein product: CASSRGGPSYEQYF.

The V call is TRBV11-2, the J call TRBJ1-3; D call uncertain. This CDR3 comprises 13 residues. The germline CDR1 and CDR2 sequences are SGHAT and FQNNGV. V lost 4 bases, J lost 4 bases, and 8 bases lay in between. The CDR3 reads CASSSQSGNTIYF. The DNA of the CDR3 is TGTGCCAGCAGCTCACAGTCCGGAAACACCATATATTTT.